The source of this T cell receptor (beta chain) is a study of T cells after yellow fever vaccination. Findings and limits, study-wide: Booster samples showed a return of most primary-vaccination clones (about 96% CD4, 88% CD8).

V gave up 5 bases and J gave up 6 bases; unmatched junction bases: 2. The CDR3 totals 15 residues. Germline loops: CDR1 SGHVS, CDR2 FQNEAQ. This clonotype has only a few counts. Its antigen is still unknown. TCRdb re-derived calls from the 5' RACE reads in MiXCR, one entry per CDR3 protein. The sample holds some 350,000 distinct CDR3 sequences, approximately 6% seen once. The TCR originated in a man in his thirties or forties who received the YFV17D yellow fever vaccine. The chain combines TRBV7-8 with TRBJ2-2; 14 bases fit TRBD2. The sequences come from PBMCs, collected 5 days after the yellow fever booster vaccination. The CDR3 nucleotides read TGTGCCAGCAGCCAGGGACTAGCGGGAGCCGGGGAGCTGTTTTTT. Amino acids: CASSQGLAGAGELFF. Using reference TRBV7-8 and TRBJ2-2 for the parts outside the CDR3, the full variable domain is GAGVSQSPRYKVAKRGQDVALRCDPISGHVSLFWYQQALGQGPEFLTYFQNEAQLDKSGLPSDRFFAERPEGSVSTLKIQRTQQEDSAVYLCASSQGLAGAGELFFGEGSRLTVL.